This entry lists 30 T cell receptor beta chains sequenced from one sample in a study of blood T cell repertoires in COVID-19. Only in-frame clones appear in the TCRdb table, and some are missing; sequencing was by immunoSEQ multiplex PCR. Of roughly 230,000 clones in the sample, about four fifths were seen once. The sequencing input was PBMCs or T cells enriched from blood (not recorded which). The receptors were gathered from a man between 45 and 60 years old who had recovered from COVID-19.

The chain has TRBV27 and TRBJ2-7; TRBD1 matches at 9 bases. Germline V gene lookup returns CDR1 MNHEY and CDR2 SMNVEV (reference sequence). This CDR3 has 14 residues. The trim removed 6 bases at V and 2 bases at J, leaving 5 bases unmatched. Written as DNA, the CDR3 is TGTGCCAGCAGACGGGACAGGGCCACCTACGAGCAGTACTTC. It yields the protein CASRRDRATYEQYF.

The rearrangement uses TRBV24-1 and TRBJ1-1; weak D call: TRBD1 (5 bases). Trimming stripped 4 bases from V and 1 base from J, with 15 bases between. Looked up from germline, CDR1 is KGHDR and CDR2 is SFDVKD. This CDR3 has 16 residues. The DNA of the CDR3 is TGTGCCACCAGTGACCACCCGCCAGGGCCGAACACTGAAGCTTTCTTT. It specifies CATSDHPPGPNTEAFF.

There are a few counts of this clone. This rearrangement joins TRBV30 to TRBJ1-6; the match to TRBD1 covers 9 bases. V was pared by 2 bases and J by 7 bases, with 6 bases of the junction left unmatched. This CDR3 has 15 amino acids. Germline V gives CDR1 GTSNPN, CDR2 SVGIG (reference sequence). The CDR3 region has the DNA TGTGCCTGGAGTCTAAGGACAGGGGTGAATTCACCCCTCCACTTT. Encoded protein: CAWSLRTGVNSPLHF.

This clone occurred once. The chain uses TRBV2 and TRBJ2-7; D is possibly TRBD1 (5 bases). Germline-derived CDR1 and CDR2 are SNHLY and FYNNEI. CDR3 length: 10 residues. V lost 5 bases and J lost 7, with 6 bases in between. CDR3 in amino acids: CASSQGEQYF. CDR3 nucleotide sequence: TGTGCCAGCAGTCAGGGAGAGCAGTACTTC.

This chain uses TRBV25-1 with TRBJ2-3, with TRBD2 matching over 7 bases. Germline-derived CDR1 and CDR2 are MGHDK and SYGVNS. Trimming at V came to 2 bases and at J to 0 bases, leaving 8 bases not matched to a gene. There are 17 residues in the CDR3. In DNA, the CDR3 is TGTGCCAGCAGTGAAGGCGGGGGAGCATATAGCACAGATACGCAGTATTTT. It translates to CASSEGGGAYSTDTQYF.

This chain joins TRBV15 and TRBJ1-5; TRBD1 agrees at 10 bases. CDR3 length: 15 residues. The J segment lost 4 bases and the V segment lost 3 bases, leaving 3 bases of the junction unmatched. Germline-derived CDR1 and CDR2 are LNHNV and YYDKDF (reference sequence). CDR3 protein: CATSSRTGGNQPQHF. CDR3 bases: TGTGCCACCAGCAGTAGGACAGGGGGGAATCAGCCCCAGCATTTT.

The gene calls are TRBV7-8 and TRBJ1-1; TRBD1 matches 7 bases. The CDR3 loop spans 11 amino acids. The junction had 2 bases not matched to a gene; V was cut back by 5 bases and J by 8 bases. CDR1 and CDR2 (germline): SGHVS, FQNEAQ. DNA for the CDR3: TGTGCCAGCAGCGCGGACAGGGAAGCTTTCTTT. Translating gives CASSADREAFF.

The V call is TRBV27, the J call TRBJ1-5, with 7 bases identical to TRBD1. CDR1 is MNHEY and CDR2 is SMNVEV in the germline V gene (reference sequence). The CDR3 sequence is 15 residues long. V lost 6 bases, J lost 6 bases, and 11 bases stayed unmatched. The CDR3 DNA is TGTGCCAGCAGCCAAGGGACAGACGTTAGTCAGCCCCAGCATTTT. Protein sequence: CASSQGTDVSQPQHF.

In this sample, this clone turned up once. The chain links TRBV12-5 to TRBJ1-5; 8 nucleotides agree with TRBD1. The CDR3 totals 15 residues. The germline CDR1 and CDR2 sequences are LGHNT and FRNRAP. The V and J ends lost 3 bases and 6 bases, in that order; junction bases with no gene match: 7. As DNA, the CDR3 is TGTGCTAGTGGTTTCTCCGACAGGGGTATTCAGCCCCAGCATTTT. As protein: CASGFSDRGIQPQHF.

The chain joins TRBV7-2 to TRBJ1-3, with TRBD1 matching over 7 bases. This CDR3 contains 14 residues. The germline V gene has CDR1 SGHTA and CDR2 FQGNSA. V shed 5 bases and J 4 bases; nucleotides not matched to a gene: 5. DNA of the CDR3: TGTGCCAGCAGCGCCTCGACAGGGGGAAACACCATATATTTT. Its protein is CASSASTGGNTIYF.

The chain links TRBV7-8 to TRBJ2-1; TRBD2 matches at 14 bases. This CDR3 has 16 residues. The germline V gene has CDR1 SGHVS and CDR2 FQNEAQ. The trim removed 5 bases at V and 6 bases at J, leaving 6 bases unmatched. Here the CDR3 reads CASSLTSGRALNEQFF. CDR3 nucleotide sequence: TGTGCCAGCAGCCTGACTAGCGGGAGGGCCCTCAATGAGCAGTTCTTC.

The chain couples TRBV27 to TRBJ1-4; D might be TRBD1 (5 bases). The CDR3 runs 14 residues. The germline gives CDR1 MNHEY, CDR2 SMNVEV (reference sequence). V shed 5 bases and J shed 2 bases, with 9 bases lying between them. CDR3 sequence: CASSRQYTNEKLFF. The CDR3 DNA reads TGTGCCAGCAGTCGACAGTATACTAATGAAAAACTGTTTTTT.

This chain links TRBV6-5 with TRBJ2-3; D possibly corresponds to TRBD2 (5 bases). V was cut by 4 bases and J by 2 bases, with 13 bases left in between. There are 15 residues in the CDR3. Germline lookup yields CDR1 MNHEY and CDR2 SVGAGI. CDR3 protein: CASSLWTGVTDTQYF. The CDR3 region has the DNA TGTGCCAGCAGTTTGTGGACTGGGGTCACAGATACGCAGTATTTT.

The J gene is TRBJ1-1, the V gene TRBV28; D is uncertain. CDR3 length: 15 residues. V lost 5 bases and J 7 bases, leaving 20 bases between the germline ends. Germline V lookup: CDR1 MDHEN, CDR2 SYDVKM. The CDR3 loop reads CASSPPVGELLEAFF. Here the CDR3 DNA reads TGTGCCAGCAGTCCGCCGGTTGGGGAGCTGCTTGAAGCTTTCTTT.

This clone appeared a single time. The chain joins TRBV4-2 to TRBJ2-2, with TRBD2 as a possible D gene (6 bases). The CDR3 is made up of 15 amino acids. V was trimmed by 1 base and J by 6 bases, leaving 12 bases between them. CDR1 and CDR2 from the germline V gene are LGHNA and YNFKEQ. The DNA of the CDR3 is TGTGCCAGCAGCCAAGTGGGGGGTTTGTCCGGGGAGCTGTTTTTT. Its translation: CASSQVGGLSGELFF.

In DNA form, the CDR3 reads TGTGCCAGCAGTTTATCCGGGTCAGGGCCCTACGAGCAGTACTTC. Amino acid sequence: CASSLSGSGPYEQYF. The rearrangement uses TRBV27 and TRBJ2-7; weak D call: TRBD1 (5 bases). CDR1 is MNHEY and CDR2 is SMNVEV in the germline V gene (reference sequence). CDR3 length: 15 residues. Between the trimmed V and J ends, which lost 0 bases and 2 bases, there was a span of 11 bases.

This chain uses TRBV2 with TRBJ2-5; 7 nucleotides align to TRBD1. Germline assignment: CDR1 SNHLY and CDR2 FYNNEI. Germline trimming cut 6 bases from V and 5 bases from J; bases unmatched to any gene: 12. The CDR3 is made up of 15 amino acids. The CDR3 DNA sequence: TGTGCCAGCAGGAAACTGTCATCACAGGGGGAGACCCAGTACTTC. Protein product: CASRKLSSQGETQYF. Together with reference TRBV2 and TRBJ2-5, the CDR3 gives the full variable domain: EPEVTQTPSHQVTQMGQEVILRCVPISNHLYFYWYRQILGQKVEFLVSFYNNEISEKSEIFDDQFSVERPDGSNFTLKIRSTKLEDSAMYFCASRKLSSQGETQYFGPGTRLLVL.

The rearrangement uses TRBV19 and TRBJ1-2; D unclear. Trimming left V 3 bases short and J 6 bases short, with 11 bases between. From germline, CDR1 is LNHDA and CDR2 SQIVND (reference sequence). This CDR3 contains 13 residues. The CDR3: CASSIAGGDGYTF. In nucleotides, the CDR3 is TGTGCCAGTAGTATCGCTGGCGGGGATGGCTACACCTTC.

This chain links TRBV27 with TRBJ2-2, with 12 bases matching TRBD1. The V and J ends lost 6 bases and 7 bases, in that order; junction bases with no gene match: 12. Per the germline V gene, CDR1 is MNHEY and CDR2 is SMNVEV (reference sequence). This CDR3 is 17 amino acids long. DNA of the CDR3: TGTGCCAGCAGAAAAAGGTCCGGGACAGGGGGCAGCGGGGAGCTGTTTTTT. Its protein product is CASRKRSGTGGSGELFF.

The J gene is TRBJ1-5, the V gene TRBV25-1; no clear D. CDR1 is MGHDK and CDR2 is SYGVNS in the germline V gene. The CDR3 loop spans 13 amino acids. V shed 4 bases and J shed 7 bases, with 11 bases lying between them. The CDR3 here is CASSGSTLQPQHF. CDR3 sequence (DNA): TGTGCCAGCAGTGGGTCCACTTTGCAGCCCCAGCATTTT.

CDR3 protein: CASSQRPGTGVTEAFF. The DNA of the CDR3 is TGCGCCAGCAGTCAAAGGCCCGGGACAGGGGTAACTGAAGCTTTCTTT. This chain connects TRBV23-1 to TRBJ1-1, with 10 bases fitting TRBD1. TRBV23-1 is reported as an ORF; its role is uncertain. Losses at the gene ends were 2 bases for V and 5 bases for J; bases not matched to a gene: 8. The CDR3 has 16 residues.

This clone has only one observation. V usage is TRBV28 and J usage is TRBJ2-7; D is possibly TRBD2 (5 bases). V lost 7 bases to trimming and J lost 6 bases, with 22 bases between them. In germline, CDR1 is MDHEN, CDR2 SYDVKM. There are 15 residues in the CDR3. CDR3 region: CASIKYGDSSGEQYF. The DNA for the CDR3 is TGTGCCAGCATCAAATACGGGGATTCCTCAGGCGAGCAGTACTTC.

V gene TRBV14 combines with J gene TRBJ1-1; 7 bases are shared with TRBD1. V gave up 3 bases and J gave up 6 bases; unmatched junction bases: 7. Germline values: CDR1 SGHDN, CDR2 FVKESK. This CDR3 is built from 14 residues. CDR3 in DNA: TGTGCCAGCAGCCAGACAGGGCTAGGGGCTGAAGCTTTCTTT. The encoded protein is CASSQTGLGAEAFF.

This sequence joins TRBV6-5 and TRBJ1-2; TRBD1 might be the D (5 bases). Trimming removed 6 bases from V and 6 bases from J, with 17 bases in between. CDR1 and CDR2 from the germline V gene are MNHEY and SVGAGI. This CDR3 is 14 amino acids long. DNA for the CDR3: TGTGCCAGCAGATTCCTTTCGGGGGAAGATGGCTACACCTTC. Its protein is CASRFLSGEDGYTF.

The chain employs TRBV15 and TRBJ1-5, with D possibly being TRBD1 (5 bases). The CDR3 contains 16 residues. Per germline, CDR1 LNHNV and CDR2 YYDKDF (reference sequence). Trimming removed 3 bases from V and 4 bases from J, with 16 bases in between. As DNA, the CDR3 is TGTGCCACCAGCAGCCGGGCGTGGGGCCCAAATCAGCCCCAGCATTTT. This sequence encodes CATSSRAWGPNQPQHF.

This rearrangement joins TRBV7-2 to TRBJ1-6, with 8 bases identical to TRBD1. J gave up 7 bases and V 4 bases, and 6 bases lay outside the gene matches. Germline assignment: CDR1 SGHTA and CDR2 FQGNSA. The CDR3 sequence is 15 residues long. The CDR3: CASSWEDRGNSPLHF. The CDR3 DNA reads TGTGCCAGCAGCTGGGAAGACAGGGGCAATTCACCCCTCCACTTT.

This chain connects TRBV11-2 to TRBJ1-2; D is possibly TRBD1 (5 bases). The CDR3 covers 15 residues. Germline V CDR1 and CDR2: SGHAT, FQNNGV. The V end lost 1 base, the J end lost 4 bases, and 13 bases lay between the germline ends. The CDR3 coding sequence is TGTGCCAGCAGCTTAGCCGGGGGTCCCCCCTATGGCTACACCTTC. Its translation: CASSLAGGPPYGYTF.

This chain connects TRBV29-1 to TRBJ2-7; D remains ambiguous. The length of the CDR3 is 13 residues. The V and J ends lost 6 bases and 2 bases respectively, with 14 bases between them. Germline V gene data show CDR1 as SQVTM and CDR2 as ANQGSEA. CDR3 bases: TGCAGCGTCTCCCCCATGCAGGCCTACGAGCAGTACTTC. Translation: CSVSPMQAYEQYF.

The gene calls are TRBV24-1 and TRBJ2-1; no definite D call. Per the germline V gene, CDR1 is KGHDR and CDR2 is SFDVKD. V was pared by 8 bases and J by 5 bases, with 9 bases between. The CDR3 has 12 amino acids. The CDR3 sequence: CATTSGHNEQFF. CDR3 DNA: TGTGCCACCACCTCAGGCCACAATGAGCAGTTCTTC.

The rearrangement uses TRBV29-1 and TRBJ1-2; D not certain. V lost 0 bases and J 5 bases, leaving 10 bases between the germline ends. From germline, CDR1 is SQVTM and CDR2 ANQGSEA. The CDR3 spans 13 residues. The CDR3 bases are TGCAGCGTTGAAGACTCGACTGATTATGGCTACACCTTC. As protein: CSVEDSTDYGYTF.